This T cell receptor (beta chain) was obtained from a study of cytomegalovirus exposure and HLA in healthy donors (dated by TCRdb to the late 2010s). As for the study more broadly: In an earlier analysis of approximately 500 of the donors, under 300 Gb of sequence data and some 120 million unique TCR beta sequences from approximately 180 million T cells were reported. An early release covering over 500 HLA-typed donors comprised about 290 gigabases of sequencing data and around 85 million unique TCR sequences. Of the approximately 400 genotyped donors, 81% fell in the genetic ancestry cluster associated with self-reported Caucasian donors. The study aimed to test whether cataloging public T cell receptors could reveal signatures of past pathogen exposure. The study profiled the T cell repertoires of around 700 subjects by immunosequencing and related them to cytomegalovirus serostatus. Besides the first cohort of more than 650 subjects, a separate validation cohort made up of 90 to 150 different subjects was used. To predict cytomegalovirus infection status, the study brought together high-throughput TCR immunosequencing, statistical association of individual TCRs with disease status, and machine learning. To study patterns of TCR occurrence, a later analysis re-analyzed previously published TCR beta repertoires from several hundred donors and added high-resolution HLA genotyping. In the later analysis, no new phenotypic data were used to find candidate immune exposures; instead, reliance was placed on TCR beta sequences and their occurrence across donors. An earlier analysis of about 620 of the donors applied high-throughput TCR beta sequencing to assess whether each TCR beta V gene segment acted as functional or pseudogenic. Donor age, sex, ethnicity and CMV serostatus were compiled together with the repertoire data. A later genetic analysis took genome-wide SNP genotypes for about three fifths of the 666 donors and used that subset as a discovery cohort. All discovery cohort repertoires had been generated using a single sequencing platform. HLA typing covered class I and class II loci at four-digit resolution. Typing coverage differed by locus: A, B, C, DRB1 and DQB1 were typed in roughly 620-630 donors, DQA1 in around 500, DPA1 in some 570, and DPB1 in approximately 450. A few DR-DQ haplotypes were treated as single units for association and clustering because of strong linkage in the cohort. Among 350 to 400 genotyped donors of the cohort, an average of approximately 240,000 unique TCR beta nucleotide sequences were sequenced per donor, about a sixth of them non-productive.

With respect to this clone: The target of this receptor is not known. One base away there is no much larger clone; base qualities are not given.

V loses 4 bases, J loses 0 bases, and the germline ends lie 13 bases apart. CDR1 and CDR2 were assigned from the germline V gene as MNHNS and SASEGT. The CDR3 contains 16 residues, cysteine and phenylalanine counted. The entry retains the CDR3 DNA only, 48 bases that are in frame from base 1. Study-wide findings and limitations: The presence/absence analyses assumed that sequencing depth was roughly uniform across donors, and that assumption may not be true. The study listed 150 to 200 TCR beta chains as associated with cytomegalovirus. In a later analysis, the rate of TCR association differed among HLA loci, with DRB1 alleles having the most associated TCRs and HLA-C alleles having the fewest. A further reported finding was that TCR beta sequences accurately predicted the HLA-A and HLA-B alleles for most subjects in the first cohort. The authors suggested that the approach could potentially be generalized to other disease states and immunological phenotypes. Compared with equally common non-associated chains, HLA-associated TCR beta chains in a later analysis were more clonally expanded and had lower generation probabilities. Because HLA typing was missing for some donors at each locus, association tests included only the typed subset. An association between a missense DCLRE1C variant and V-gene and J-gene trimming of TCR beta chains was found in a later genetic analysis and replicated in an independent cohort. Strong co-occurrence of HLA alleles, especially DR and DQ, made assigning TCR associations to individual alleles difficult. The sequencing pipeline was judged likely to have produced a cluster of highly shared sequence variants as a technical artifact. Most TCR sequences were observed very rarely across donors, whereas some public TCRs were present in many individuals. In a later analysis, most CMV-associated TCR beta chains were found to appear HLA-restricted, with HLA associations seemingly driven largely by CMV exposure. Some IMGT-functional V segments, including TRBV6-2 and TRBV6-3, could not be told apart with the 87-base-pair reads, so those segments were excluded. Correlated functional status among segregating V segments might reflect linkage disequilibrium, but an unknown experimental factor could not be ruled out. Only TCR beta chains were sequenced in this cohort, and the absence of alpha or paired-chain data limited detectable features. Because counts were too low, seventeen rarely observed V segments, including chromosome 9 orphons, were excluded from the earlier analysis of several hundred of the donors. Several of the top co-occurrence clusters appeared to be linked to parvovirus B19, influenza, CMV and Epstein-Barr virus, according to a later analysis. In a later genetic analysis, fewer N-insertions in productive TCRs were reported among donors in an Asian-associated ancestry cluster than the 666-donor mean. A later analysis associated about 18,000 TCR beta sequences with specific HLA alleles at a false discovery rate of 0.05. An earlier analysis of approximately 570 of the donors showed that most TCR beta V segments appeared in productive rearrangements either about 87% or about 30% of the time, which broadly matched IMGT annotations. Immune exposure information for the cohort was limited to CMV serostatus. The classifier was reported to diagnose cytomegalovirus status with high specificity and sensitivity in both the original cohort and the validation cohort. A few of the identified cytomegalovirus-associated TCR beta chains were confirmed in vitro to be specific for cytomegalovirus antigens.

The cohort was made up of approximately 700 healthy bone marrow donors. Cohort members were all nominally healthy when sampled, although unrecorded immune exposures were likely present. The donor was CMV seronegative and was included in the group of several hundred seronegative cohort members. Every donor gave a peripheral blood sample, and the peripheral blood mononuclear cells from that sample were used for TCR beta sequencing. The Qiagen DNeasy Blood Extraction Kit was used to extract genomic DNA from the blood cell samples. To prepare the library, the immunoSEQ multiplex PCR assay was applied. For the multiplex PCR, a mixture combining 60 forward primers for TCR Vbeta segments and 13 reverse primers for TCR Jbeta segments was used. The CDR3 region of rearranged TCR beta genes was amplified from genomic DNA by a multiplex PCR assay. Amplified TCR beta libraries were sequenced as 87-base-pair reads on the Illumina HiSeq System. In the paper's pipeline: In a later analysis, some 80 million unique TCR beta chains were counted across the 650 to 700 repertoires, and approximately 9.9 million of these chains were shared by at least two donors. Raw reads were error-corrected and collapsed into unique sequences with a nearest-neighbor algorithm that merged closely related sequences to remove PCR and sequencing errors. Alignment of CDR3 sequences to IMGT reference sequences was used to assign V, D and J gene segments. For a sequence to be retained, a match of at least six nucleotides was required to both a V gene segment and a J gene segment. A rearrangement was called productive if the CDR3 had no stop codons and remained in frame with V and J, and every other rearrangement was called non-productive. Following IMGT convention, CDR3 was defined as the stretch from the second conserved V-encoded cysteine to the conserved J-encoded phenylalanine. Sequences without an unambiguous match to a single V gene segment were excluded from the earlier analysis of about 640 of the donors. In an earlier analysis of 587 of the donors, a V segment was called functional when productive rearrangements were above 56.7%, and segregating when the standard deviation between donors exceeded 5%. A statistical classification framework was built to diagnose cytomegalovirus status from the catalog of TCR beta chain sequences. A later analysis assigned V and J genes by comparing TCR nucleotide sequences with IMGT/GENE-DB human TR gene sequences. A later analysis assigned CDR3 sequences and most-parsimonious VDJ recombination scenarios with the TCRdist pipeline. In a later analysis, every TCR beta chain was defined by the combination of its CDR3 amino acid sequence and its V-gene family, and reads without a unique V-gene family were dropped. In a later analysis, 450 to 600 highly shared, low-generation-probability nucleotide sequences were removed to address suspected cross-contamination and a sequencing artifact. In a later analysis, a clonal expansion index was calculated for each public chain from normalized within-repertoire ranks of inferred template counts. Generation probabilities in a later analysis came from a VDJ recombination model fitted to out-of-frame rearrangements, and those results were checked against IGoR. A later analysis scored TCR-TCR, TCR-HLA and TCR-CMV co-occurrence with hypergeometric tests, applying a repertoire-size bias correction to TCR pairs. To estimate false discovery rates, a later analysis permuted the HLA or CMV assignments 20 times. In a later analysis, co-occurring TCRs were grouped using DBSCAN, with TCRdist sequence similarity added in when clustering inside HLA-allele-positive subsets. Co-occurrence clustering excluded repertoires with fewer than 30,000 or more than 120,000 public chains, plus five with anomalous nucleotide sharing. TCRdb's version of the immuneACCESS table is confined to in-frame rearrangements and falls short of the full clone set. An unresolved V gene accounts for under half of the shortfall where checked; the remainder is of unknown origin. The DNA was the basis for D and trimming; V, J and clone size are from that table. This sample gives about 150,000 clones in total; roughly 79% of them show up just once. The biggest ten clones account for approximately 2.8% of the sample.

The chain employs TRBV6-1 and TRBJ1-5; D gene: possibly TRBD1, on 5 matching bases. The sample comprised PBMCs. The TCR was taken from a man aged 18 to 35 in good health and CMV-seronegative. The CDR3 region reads CASSGRQTHSNQPQHF. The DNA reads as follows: TGTGCCAGCAGTGGGAGACAGACCCATAGCAATCAGCCCCAGCATTTT.